The next 27 T cell receptor beta chains were all read from a single sample in a study of T cells after yellow fever vaccination. From the 5' RACE reads, TCRdb called clonotypes with MiXCR, one entry per CDR3 protein. The data contain about 630,000 distinct CDR3 sequences, 9% to 15% of them singletons. The source was PBMCs, collected on the day of the yellow fever booster vaccination. These receptors were obtained from a man aged 30 to 39 who received the YFV17D yellow fever vaccine.

This clonotype was seen at least ten times. The rearrangement links TRBV27 to TRBJ1-1, with no clear D. Germline CDR1 reads MNHEY; CDR2 reads SMNVEV (reference sequence). CDR3 length: 18 residues. V was pared by 8 bases and J by 0 bases, with 25 bases between. The CDR3 DNA reads TGTGCCAGCTCACCATCCCACCCCCACCTATCCATGAACACTGAAGCTTTCTTT. It codes for CASSPSHPHLSMNTEAFF.

The chain is built from TRBV4-2 and TRBJ2-7; D may be TRBD2 (5 bases). V was trimmed by 10 bases and J by 2 bases, leaving 18 bases between them. The germline V gene encodes CDR1 LGHNA and CDR2 YNFKEQ. This CDR3 spans 14 amino acids. CDR3 sequence reads: CAIRRGLLAYEQYF. CDR3 bases: TGTGCCATCAGACGCGGGCTCCTCGCCTACGAGCAGTACTTC.

This rearrangement joins TRBV3-1 to TRBJ2-3; either TRBD1 or TRBD2 may fit D (5 bases each). Germline lookup yields CDR1 LGHDT and CDR2 YNNKEL (reference sequence). This CDR3 has 15 residues. Trimming took off 5 bases at V and 0 bases at J, with 12 bases between the two ends. Here the CDR3 reads CASSGRGTSTDTQYF. For the CDR3, the DNA is TGTGCCAGCAGCGGACGGGGCACTAGCACAGATACGCAGTATTTT.

The chain employs TRBV18 and TRBJ2-7; D may be TRBD2 (6 bases). The CDR3 spans 15 residues. Germline V CDR1 and CDR2: KGHSH, LQKENI. The ends were cut back, 2 bases at V and 2 bases at J, with 13 bases in the middle. CDR3 DNA sequence: TGTGCCAGCTCACCAGGGACTCCCGCCACCTACGAGCAGTACTTC. It is translated as CASSPGTPATYEQYF.

This clonotype turned up a few times. The chain recombines TRBV10-2 with TRBJ2-7, with D possibly matching TRBD1 (5 bases). CDR3 length equals 14 residues. The germline V gene encodes CDR1 WSHSY and CDR2 SAAADI. The V and J ends lost 3 bases and 11 bases respectively, with 20 bases between them. DNA of the CDR3: TGCGCCAGCAGTGACAGGCAGGGCTTAGTGGGAAAGTACTTC. The encoded protein is CASSDRQGLVGKYF.

This clonotype was counted between two and nine times. This chain joins TRBV6-5 and TRBJ1-1; no clear D. CDR1 is MNHEY, CDR2 SVGAGI, per germline. V was shortened by 2 bases and J by 6 bases, with 10 bases between the two germline ends. CDR3 size: 13 residues. The CDR3 region has the DNA TGTGCCAGCAGTTACGCACAGCTCTCTGAAGCTTTCTTT. Protein: CASSYAQLSEAFF.

This clonotype turned up a few times. The chain uses TRBV20-1 and TRBJ1-5; perhaps TRBD1 as D (5 bases). CDR3 size: 15 residues. Germline V gives CDR1 DFQATT, CDR2 SNEGSKA (reference sequence). V gave up 0 bases and J gave up 6 bases, with 15 bases separating them. In nucleotides, the CDR3 is TGCAGTGCTAGAGATATCGGCAGGGAGAGTCAGCCCCAGCATTTT. Protein sequence: CSARDIGRESQPQHF.

This clonotype was found a few times. CDR3 DNA: TGTGCCAGCAGCCCAGGACCGCCTCTTACCTACGAGCAGTACTTC. It codes for CASSPGPPLTYEQYF. V gene TRBV7-8 combines with J gene TRBJ2-7, with unresolved D. Germline CDR1 is SGHVS and CDR2 is FQNEAQ. The length of the CDR3 is 15 residues. Trimming took 5 bases from V and 2 from J, leaving 16 bases between them.

The chain recombines TRBV5-1 with TRBJ2-1; D is unresolved. V was pared by 6 bases and J by 0 bases, with 10 bases between. The CDR3 is 14 residues long. Germline V CDR1 and CDR2: SGHRS, YFSETQ. The CDR3 loop is CASTPPSSYNEQFF. Written as DNA, the CDR3 is TGCGCCAGCACTCCCCCGAGCTCCTACAATGAGCAGTTCTTC.

This clonotype was observed many times. V and J are TRBV7-9 and TRBJ1-4; TRBD1 might be the D (5 bases). CDR1 and CDR2 from the germline V gene are SEHNR and FQNEAQ (reference sequence). The length of the CDR3 is 14 residues. V was trimmed by 3 bases and J by 6 bases, leaving 11 bases between them. The chain's CDR3 is CASSFKGSDEKLFF. The CDR3 nucleotides read TGTGCCAGCAGCTTCAAGGGGAGTGATGAAAAACTGTTTTTT.

This clonotype was observed a handful of times. The chain employs TRBV11-2 and TRBJ2-2, with no clear D. Germline V gene lookup returns CDR1 SGHAT and CDR2 FQNNGV. The CDR3 spans 16 residues. With 1 base removed from V and 4 bases from J, the gap between germline ends came to 13 bases. As DNA, the CDR3 is TGTGCCAGCAGCTTAGTTATTGGGCAGTTCACCGGGGAGCTGTTTTTT. Its translation: CASSLVIGQFTGELFF.

This clonotype has a count of ten or more. The chain is built from TRBV12-3 or TRBV12-4 and TRBJ1-1; D possibly corresponds to TRBD1 (5 bases). Trimming removed 3 bases from V and 1 base from J, with 12 bases in between. The CDR3 is 15 residues long. The CDR3 loop is CASSFGGPPNTEAFF. The CDR3 DNA reads TGTGCCAGCAGTTTTGGGGGACCCCCGAACACTGAAGCTTTCTTT.

The chain links TRBV3-1 to TRBJ1-2, with no clear D. V was trimmed by 1 base and J by 2 bases, leaving 14 bases between them. CDR3 length: 16 amino acids. The germline V gene has CDR1 LGHDT and CDR2 YNNKEL (reference sequence). In DNA, the CDR3 is TGTGCCAGCAGCCAAGGAATTCGGGAAATAAACTATGGCTACACCTTC. It is translated as CASSQGIREINYGYTF. The full variable domain, rest sourced from reference TRBV3-1 and TRBJ1-2, is DTAVSQTPKYLVTQMGNDKSIKCEQNLGHDTMYWYKQDSKKFLKIMFSYNNKELIINETVPNRFSPKSPDKAHLNLHINSLELGDSAVYFCASSQGIREINYGYTFGSGTRLTVV.

This clonotype appeared a few times. The chain is built from TRBV29-1 and TRBJ2-3; D unresolved. Germline V gene lookup returns CDR1 SQVTM and CDR2 ANQGSEA. The CDR3 length is 12 residues. The V gene lost 7 bases and the J gene lost 1 base, with 9 bases spanning the gap. CDR3 sequence (DNA): TGCAGCGCCCAAGGGCGCACAGATACGCAGTATTTT. Residues: CSAQGRTDTQYF.

This clonotype was observed a handful of times. This sequence joins TRBV5-1 and TRBJ2-7; D remains unclear. Trimming removed 0 bases from V and 7 bases from J, with 8 bases in between. The germline V gene encodes CDR1 SGHRS and CDR2 YFSETQ. There are 12 residues in the CDR3. CDR3 in amino acids: CASSLVNGEQYF. The CDR3 nucleotides read TGCGCCAGCAGCTTGGTGAATGGGGAGCAGTACTTC.

This clonotype was recorded once. This may be a read error: a much more frequent sequence differs by one nucleotide. The chain joins TRBV27 to TRBJ1-4; TRBD1 agrees at 7 bases. The ends lost 3 bases at V and 11 bases at J; junction bases unmatched: 3. The germline CDR1 and CDR2 sequences are MNHEY and SMNVEV (reference sequence). The CDR3 totals 12 residues. CDR3 nucleotides: TGTGCCAGCAGTTTGCAGGGGGGGAAACTGTTTTTT. This gives the protein CASSLQGGKLFF.

V and J are TRBV5-5 and TRBJ2-7; D gene uncertain. V was pared by 4 bases and J by 2 bases, with 13 bases between. The germline CDR1 and CDR2 sequences are SGHKS and YYEKEE (reference sequence). There are 14 residues in the CDR3. The CDR3 DNA is TGTGCCAGCAGCCCCCGGGCAGGCCCCTACGAGCAGTACTTC. This translates into CASSPRAGPYEQYF.

V usage is TRBV29-1 and J usage is TRBJ1-1, with TRBD1 as a possible D gene (6 bases). The CDR3 runs to 10 residues. In germline, CDR1 is SQVTM, CDR2 ANQGSEA. Trimming removed 7 bases from V and 7 bases from J, with 10 bases in between. The CDR3, as DNA: TGCAGCGCATTGGACAGTGAAGCTTTCTTT. Translation: CSALDSEAFF.

DNA of the CDR3: TGTGCCAGCAGCCAACTAGCGGGAGGGAGCTCCTACGAGCAGTACTTC. As protein: CASSQLAGGSSYEQYF. The chain uses TRBV3-1 and TRBJ2-7; 12 nucleotides agree with TRBD2. The trim removed 2 bases at V and 0 bases at J, leaving 2 bases unmatched. The CDR3 runs 16 residues. CDR1 and CDR2 (germline): LGHDT, YNNKEL (reference sequence).

This clonotype was picked up many times. The J gene is TRBJ2-3, the V gene TRBV29-1; a possible D gene is TRBD1 (6 bases). There are 14 residues in the CDR3. CDR1 is SQVTM and CDR2 is ANQGSEA in the germline V gene. V was cut by 4 bases and J by 0 bases, with 11 bases left in between. CDR3 amino acids: CSVATGQSTDTQYF. The CDR3 coding sequence is TGCAGCGTTGCGACCGGACAGAGCACAGATACGCAGTATTTT.

This rearrangement joins TRBV10-3 to TRBJ2-6; no reliable D call. Trimming took 1 base from V and 0 from J, leaving 13 bases between them. Per the germline V gene, CDR1 is ENHRY and CDR2 is SYGVKD. The CDR3 covers 18 residues. The CDR3 DNA sequence: TGTGCCATCAGTGAGTATAGGACGGCCCGCTCTGGGGCCAACGTCCTGACTTTC. This translates into CAISEYRTARSGANVLTF.

This chain uses TRBV6-5 with TRBJ2-5; D call uncertain. The CDR3 is 14 amino acids. The V end lost 2 bases, the J end lost 5 bases, and 12 bases lay between the germline ends. CDR1 and CDR2 (germline): MNHEY, SVGAGI. CDR3 protein: CASSYVPTMETQYF. In nucleotides, the CDR3 is TGTGCCAGCAGTTACGTCCCTACCATGGAGACCCAGTACTTC.

The chain links TRBV12-3 or TRBV12-4 to TRBJ2-1; TRBD1 matches at 9 bases. The CDR3 runs to 16 residues. V dropped 5 bases and J dropped 7; count of bases not matched to a gene: 12. The DNA for the CDR3 is TGTGCCAGCAGTCCTTCTCCGGGACAGGGTGGTAATGAGCAGTTCTTC. Protein: CASSPSPGQGGNEQFF.

This clonotype has a handful of counts. The J gene is TRBJ2-7, the V gene TRBV7-2; 8 bases map to TRBD2. V trimming: 1 base; J trimming: 3 bases; junction bases outside the gene matches: 8. CDR1 and CDR2 (germline): SGHTA, FQGNSA. The CDR3 contains 16 residues. For the CDR3, the DNA is TGTGCCAGCAGCTTAGAGGGAGGGGGACTAGGCTACGAGCAGTACTTC. Translation: CASSLEGGGLGYEQYF.

This clonotype was observed a handful of times. This chain links TRBV11-2 with TRBJ2-1, with 11 bases lining up with TRBD2. Germline-derived CDR1 and CDR2 are SGHAT and FQNNGV. With 6 bases clipped from V and 1 base from J, the junction kept 17 bases outside the gene matches. The CDR3 runs to 20 residues. The CDR3 is CASRNGGLLAGVGSYNEQFF. CDR3 bases: TGTGCCAGCAGGAACGGGGGACTACTAGCGGGAGTTGGTTCCTACAATGAGCAGTTCTTC.

This clonotype was seen only once. This chain joins TRBV6-2 or TRBV6-3 and TRBJ2-5; perhaps D is TRBD1 or TRBD2 (5 bases each). Germline values: CDR1 MNHEY, CDR2 SVGEGT. This CDR3 contains 13 residues. The CDR3 DNA reads as TGTGCAGGGGCGCTGAGAGGGGTTGAGACCCAGTACTTC. Its translation: CAGALRGVETQYF.

This clonotype occurred a few times. The chain uses TRBV11-2 and TRBJ2-7; 12 nucleotides agree with TRBD2. The J segment lost 4 bases and the V segment lost 0 bases, leaving 16 bases of the junction unmatched. The CDR3 is 20 amino acids. The germline CDR1 and CDR2 sequences are SGHAT and FQNNGV. CDR3 DNA: TGTGCCAGCAGCTTAGATTCCCCCCCTAGCGGGAGGGCCGGGTTATACGAGCAGTACTTC. It yields the protein CASSLDSPPSGRAGLYEQYF.